These 32 T cell receptor beta chains originate from one sample sequenced in a study of vaccination and CD4 T cells after COVID-19 (dated by TCRdb to the early 2020s). What the treatment or condition label conveys for this sample: roughly ten-day PBMC culture with coronavirus spike peptide pools or control peptides (ViraFEST assay). Library preparation employed PCR. Sequencer: Illumina iSeq 100. TCR sequencing of DNA from cultured CD4+ T cells used the Oncomine TCR Beta short-read assay at the Johns Hopkins FTIC core. TCRdb trimmed public reads at Q25 via fastp, called clones via MiXCR and kept in-frame beta chains. Rows are unified per CDR3 protein, each entry keeping the most common DNA and genes. The sample data list around 8,000 distinct CDR3 sequences, and less than 70% of these were observed just once. The top ten constitute around 19% of the sample. For these receptors, no antigen is known. The sequences come from cultured CD4+ T cells from blood, collected after SARS-CoV-2 vaccination. The receptor source for this set is a human donor with COVID-19.

The chain employs TRBV6-1 and TRBJ1-1; 7 nucleotides line up with TRBD1. V gave up 11 bases and J gave up 5 bases; unmatched junction bases: 11. Per the germline V gene, CDR1 is MNHNS and CDR2 is SASEGT. The CDR3 is made up of 13 amino acids. CDR3 nucleotides: TGTGCCGCGGAGACAGGGTTGGGAACTGAAGCTTTCTTT. It is translated as CAAETGLGTEAFF.

This clonotype is a singleton in its sample. The CDR3 reads CSARVVPGANVLTF. As DNA, the CDR3 is TGCAGTGCTAGAGTCGTACCTGGGGCCAACGTCCTGACTTTC. The chain recombines TRBV20-1 with TRBJ2-6; D is uncertain. Looked up from germline, CDR1 is DFQATT and CDR2 is SNEGSKA (reference sequence). The CDR3 has 14 residues. Trimming stripped 1 base from V and 2 bases from J, with 6 bases between.

This clonotype was seen only a few times. The rearrangement joins TRBV20-1 to TRBJ1-5, with 7 bases matching TRBD1. This CDR3 has 16 amino acids. Germline V lookup: CDR1 DFQATT, CDR2 SNEGSKA (reference sequence). Losses at the gene ends were 5 bases for V and 5 bases for J; bases not matched to a gene: 15. In DNA form, the CDR3 reads TGCAGTGCTGGAAAAGCGACAGGGTTTCGGGATCAGCCCCAGCATTTT. Its protein product is CSAGKATGFRDQPQHF.

This clonotype was detected a few times. The V gene is TRBV6-1, the J gene TRBJ1-2; 7 positions agree with TRBD1. This CDR3 spans 14 amino acids. Germline V CDR1 and CDR2: MNHNS, SASEGT. V gave up 6 bases and J gave up 0 bases; unmatched junction bases: 4. The DNA of the CDR3 is TGTGCCAGCAGATGGACAGGAGCTAACTATGGCTACACCTTC. It translates to CASRWTGANYGYTF.

V usage is TRBV5-1 and J usage is TRBJ1-5, with D uncertain. Germline V gives CDR1 SGHRS, CDR2 YFSETQ. Trimming pared 0 bases from V and 9 bases from J, leaving 13 bases between. The CDR3 has 14 amino acids. In DNA, the CDR3 is TGCGCCAGCAGCTTGGATCCCAGTACGAGGCCCCAGCATTTT. This encodes CASSLDPSTRPQHF.

The chain carries TRBV6-1 and TRBJ2-3, with D possibly being TRBD2 (7 bases). The CDR3 extends over 15 amino acids. Germline-derived CDR1 and CDR2 are MNHNS and SASEGT. Deletions cut 1 base from V and 8 bases from J, with 16 bases between. DNA for the CDR3: TGTGCCAGCAGTGAAGAGGGGGGGGTTGTAGGTACGCAGTATTTT. It specifies CASSEEGGVVGTQYF.

The J gene is TRBJ1-5, the V gene TRBV6-1; the D gene is possibly TRBD1 (5 bases). Germline V gene data show CDR1 as MNHNS and CDR2 as SASEGT. V lost 8 bases to trimming and J lost 6 bases, with 17 bases between them. The CDR3 covers 14 residues. In nucleotides, the CDR3 is TGTGCCAGCGGGGAGAGGCGGGGCGGTCAGCCCCAGCATTTT. This gives the protein CASGERRGGQPQHF.

The V gene is TRBV20-1, the J gene TRBJ1-2; D remains unclear. CDR3 length: 13 amino acids. Germline loops: CDR1 DFQATT, CDR2 SNEGSKA (reference sequence). Trimming shortened V by 5 bases and J by 1 base, and 11 bases separated the two germline ends. The CDR3 is CSAPAGFNYGYTF. The CDR3 coding sequence is TGCAGTGCTCCTGCGGGTTTTAACTATGGCTACACCTTC.

This chain connects TRBV18 to TRBJ2-3, with unresolved D. CDR3 length: 13 amino acids. With 0 bases removed from V and 5 bases from J, the gap between germline ends came to 6 bases. CDR1 and CDR2 (germline): KGHSH, LQKENI. CDR3 sequence reads: CASSPPPRDTQYF. The CDR3 coding sequence is TGTGCCAGCTCACCACCGCCTCGAGATACGCAGTATTTT. Combining the CDR3 with reference TRBV18 and TRBJ2-3 gives the whole variable domain NAGVMQNPRHLVRRRGQEARLRCSPMKGHSHVYWYRQLPEEGLKFMVYLQKENIIDESGMPKERFSAEFPKEGPSILRIQQVVRGDSAAYFCASSPPPRDTQYFGPGTRLTVL.

The chain couples TRBV6-4 to TRBJ2-7; D could derive from TRBD1 or TRBD2 (5 bases each). V gave up 0 bases and J gave up 9 bases, with 9 bases separating them. Germline-derived CDR1 and CDR2 are MRHNA and SNTAGT. This CDR3 spans 12 amino acids. The CDR3 region has the DNA TGTGCCAGCAGTGACTCGGGGGATGGGCAGTACTTC. It encodes CASSDSGDGQYF.

The chain carries TRBV14 and TRBJ2-2; D gene unclear. Germline loops: CDR1 SGHDN, CDR2 FVKESK. V shed 4 bases and J shed 7 bases, with 13 bases lying between them. The CDR3 consists of 14 residues. This CDR3 reads CASSPWSKHGELFF. Written as DNA, the CDR3 is TGTGCCAGCAGCCCTTGGTCGAAGCACGGGGAGCTGTTTTTT. The full variable domain, completed using reference TRBV14 and TRBJ2-2, is EAGVTQFPSHSVIEKGQTVTLRCDPISGHDNLYWYRRVMGKEIKFLLHFVKESKQDESGMPNNRFLAERTGGTYSTLKVQPAELEDSGVYFCASSPWSKHGELFFGEGSRLTVL.

The V and J genes are TRBV7-2 and TRBJ2-7; maybe TRBD1 (5 bases). Germline V CDR1 and CDR2: SGHTA, FQGNSA. CDR3 length: 13 residues. The ends were cut back, 5 bases at V and 11 bases at J, with 19 bases in the middle. CDR3 sequence (DNA): TGTGCCAGCAGCGAAGGACACCTCCTTGAGGAGTACTTC. Its translation: CASSEGHLLEEYF.

The CDR3 loop reads CASSPNFRGSSPLHF. The CDR3 DNA is TGTGCCAGCAGCCCAAATTTCAGGGGTAGTTCACCCCTCCACTTT. The rearrangement uses TRBV7-2 and TRBJ1-6; D possibly corresponds to TRBD1 (6 bases). CDR1 and CDR2 from the germline V gene are SGHTA and FQGNSA. V was trimmed by 5 bases and J by 9 bases, leaving 17 bases between them. The CDR3 has 15 residues. Supplemented by reference TRBV7-2 and TRBJ1-6, the full variable domain reads GAGVSQSPSNKVTEKGKDVELRCDPISGHTALYWYRQSLGQGLEFLIYFQGNSAPDKSGLPSDRFSAERTGGSVSTLTIQRTQQEDSAVYLCASSPNFRGSSPLHFGNGTRLTVT.

The chain couples TRBV6-2 or TRBV6-3 to TRBJ2-7; D remains unclear. The germline V gene has CDR1 MNHEY and CDR2 SVGEGT. CDR3 length: 13 residues. Trimming took off 2 bases at V and 9 bases at J, with 14 bases between the two ends. In DNA form, the CDR3 reads TGTGCCAGCAGTTACCCATCCGGTACGACGCAGTACTTC. It is translated as CASSYPSGTTQYF.

The V call is TRBV20-1, the J call TRBJ2-7; D may be TRBD1 (5 bases). Trimming took 0 bases from V and 0 from J, leaving 12 bases between them. The CDR3 runs 15 residues. Germline V CDR1 and CDR2: DFQATT, SNEGSKA (reference sequence). The DNA of the CDR3 is TGCAGTGCTAGAGAGGGCGGTAGGGGCTCCTACGAGCAGTACTTC. Its protein product is CSAREGGRGSYEQYF.

This clonotype was observed a handful of times. V usage is TRBV15 and J usage is TRBJ1-5, with D maybe TRBD1 (6 bases). The CDR3 contains 16 residues. CDR1 LNHNV and CDR2 YYDKDF come from the germline V gene (reference sequence). V gave up 0 bases and J gave up 0 bases, with 9 bases separating them. CDR3 loop: CATSRDVGGSNQPQHF. The CDR3 coding sequence is TGTGCCACCAGCAGAGATGTAGGGGGTAGCAATCAGCCCCAGCATTTT.

The chain joins TRBV10-3 to TRBJ1-5; maybe TRBD1 (6 bases). The germline V gene has CDR1 ENHRY and CDR2 SYGVKD. This CDR3 region has 13 residues. V lost 4 bases, J lost 5 bases, and 9 bases lay in between. Here the CDR3 reads CAISGRGDQPQHF. The CDR3 bases are TGTGCCATCAGTGGTAGGGGGGATCAGCCCCAGCATTTT.

The CDR3 spells CASSEPPAGYSNQPQHF. The CDR3 region has the DNA TGTGCCAGCAGTGAACCCCCTGCAGGGTATAGCAATCAGCCCCAGCATTTT. The V call is TRBV6-1, the J call TRBJ1-5; TRBD1 is a possible D gene (5 bases). Trimming pared 2 bases from V and 0 bases from J, leaving 14 bases between. CDR1 is MNHNS, CDR2 SASEGT, per germline. This CDR3 is built from 17 residues.

The chain uses TRBV7-2 and TRBJ1-2; 9 bases line up with TRBD1. The V and J ends lost 4 bases and 2 bases, in that order; junction bases with no gene match: 8. CDR3 length equals 16 residues. Germline V CDR1 and CDR2: SGHTA, FQGNSA. In DNA form, the CDR3 reads TGTGCCAGCAGCTCCCCATGGACAGGGGCGAACTATGGCTACACCTTC. As protein: CASSSPWTGANYGYTF.

This clonotype was seen only a few times. The gene calls are TRBV6-2 or TRBV6-3 and TRBJ1-5; maybe TRBD1 (5 bases). The V end was cut by 4 bases, the J end by 6 bases, with 10 bases between. The V gene's germline CDR1 is MNHEY and CDR2 SVGEGT. The CDR3 is 13 amino acids. CDR3 amino acids: CASSSGRLQPQHF. The CDR3, as DNA: TGTGCCAGCAGTTCGGGGCGGCTTCAGCCCCAGCATTTT.

The V call is TRBV30, the J call TRBJ1-1; D remains unclear. Deletions cut 1 base from V and 1 base from J, with 13 bases between. The CDR3 is 15 residues long. Per germline, CDR1 GTSNPN and CDR2 SVGIG (reference sequence). The DNA for the CDR3 is TGTGCCTGGAGTGGGGGTCGGGGAAAGAACACTGAAGCTTTCTTT. Protein product: CAWSGGRGKNTEAFF.

The V gene is TRBV6-1, the J gene TRBJ2-7; 8 bases match TRBD2. This CDR3 spans 14 amino acids. CDR1 MNHNS and CDR2 SASEGT come from the germline V gene. V shed 8 bases and J 1 base; nucleotides not matched to a gene: 7. For the CDR3, the DNA is TGTGCCAGCGGGGCGGGGGGCCCTTCCTACGAGCAGTACTTC. Translated, it gives CASGAGGPSYEQYF.

In this sample, this clonotype turned up a few times. The J gene is TRBJ1-5, the V gene TRBV20-1, with no clear D. The V gene's germline CDR1 is DFQATT and CDR2 SNEGSKA (reference sequence). With 1 base removed from V and 6 bases from J, the gap between germline ends came to 22 bases. This CDR3 is 17 amino acids long. The CDR3 DNA is TGCAGTGCTAGAGTGCAGACCATATTCCTCTATACTCAGCCCCAGCATTTT. Amino acid sequence: CSARVQTIFLYTQPQHF.

The V gene is TRBV2, the J gene TRBJ1-6; the D is unclear. The germline V and J ends were trimmed by 6 bases and 5 bases, with 11 bases remaining between them. The length of the CDR3 is 14 residues. Germline V gene lookup returns CDR1 SNHLY and CDR2 FYNNEI. The CDR3 DNA sequence: TGTGCCAGCAGAAGAGGGCAGAATAATTCACCCCTCCACTTT. The encoded protein is CASRRGQNNSPLHF.

J is TRBJ1-2 and V is TRBV6-5; D gene uncertain. The CDR3 consists of 13 residues. V shed 2 bases and J shed 2 bases, with 6 bases lying between them. CDR1 and CDR2 (germline): MNHEY, SVGAGI. The CDR3 DNA reads TGTGCCAGCAGTTACGGGCTGAACTATGGCTACACCTTC. Translation gives CASSYGLNYGYTF.

This clonotype was seen more than once but under ten times. The gene calls are TRBV6-5 and TRBJ2-7; no definite D call. Per the germline V gene, CDR1 is MNHEY and CDR2 is SVGAGI. CDR3 length: 13 residues. V lost 0 bases, J lost 7 bases, and 10 bases lay in between. This CDR3 reads CASSYSTASEQYF. The CDR3 DNA follows: TGTGCCAGCAGTTACTCGACTGCGTCGGAGCAGTACTTC.

The chain employs TRBV20-1 and TRBJ1-3; weak D call: TRBD1 (6 bases). The CDR3 is made up of 15 amino acids. V dropped 6 bases and J dropped 0 bases, with 15 bases sitting between them. Germline CDR1 is DFQATT and CDR2 is SNEGSKA (reference sequence). The CDR3 bases are TGCAGTGCCACGAACAGGGTTAGCTCTGGAAACACCATATATTTT. It codes for CSATNRVSSGNTIYF.

The J gene is TRBJ2-7, the V gene TRBV6-1; 7 bases match TRBD2. The length of the CDR3 is 15 residues. The germline gives CDR1 MNHNS, CDR2 SASEGT. Trimming removed 2 bases from V and 6 bases from J; junction bases left unmatched: 10. CDR3 sequence reads: CASSESFGREGEQYF. CDR3 bases: TGTGCCAGCAGTGAATCCTTTGGCAGGGAGGGCGAGCAGTACTTC.

The rearrangement uses TRBV6-1 and TRBJ2-2; 7 bases agree with TRBD1. The CDR3 totals 15 residues. From germline, CDR1 is MNHNS and CDR2 SASEGT. J gave up 0 bases and V 6 bases, and 4 bases lay outside the gene matches. CDR3 sequence: CASSSGTANTGELFF. The CDR3 nucleotides read TGTGCCAGCAGCTCCGGGACAGCGAACACCGGGGAGCTGTTTTTT.

The chain uses TRBV20-1 and TRBJ2-2; 10 nucleotides align to TRBD2. Trimming cost V 0 bases and J 3 bases; bases outside gene matches: 4. Germline lookup yields CDR1 DFQATT and CDR2 SNEGSKA (reference sequence). The CDR3 spans 16 residues. CDR3 DNA: TGCAGTGCTAGAGATTGGACTAGCGGTGACACCGGGGAGCTGTTTTTT. Protein: CSARDWTSGDTGELFF.

This chain uses TRBV7-9 with TRBJ2-5; D not resolved. This CDR3 has 13 amino acids. In germline, CDR1 is SEHNR, CDR2 FQNEAQ (reference sequence). The V end lost 5 bases, the J end lost 5 bases, and 12 bases lay between the germline ends. CDR3 in amino acids: CASSRVSYETQYF. The CDR3 DNA follows: TGTGCCAGCAGCCGGGTCTCATATGAGACCCAGTACTTC.

This chain uses TRBV5-1 with TRBJ1-6; D is possibly TRBD1 (6 bases). This CDR3 has 15 amino acids. Germline loops: CDR1 SGHRS, CDR2 YFSETQ. Trimming shortened V by 4 bases and J by 7 bases, and 15 bases separated the two germline ends. In DNA, the CDR3 is TGCGCCAGCAGCCCCCTGGGGGGCGCGAATTCACCCCTCCACTTT. As protein: CASSPLGGANSPLHF. Full variable domain (missing parts from reference TRBV5-1 and TRBJ1-6): KAGVTQTPRYLIKTRGQQVTLSCSPISGHRSVSWYQQTPGQGLQFLFEYFSETQRNKGNFPGRFSGRQFSNSRSEMNVSTLELGDSALYLCASSPLGGANSPLHFGNGTRLTVT.